A selection of T cell receptor beta chains follows, all from one sample in a study of CD8+CD57+ T cells in acquired aplastic anemia. TCRdb re-derived calls from the reads in MiXCR, one entry per CDR3 protein. The sample lists 170,000 or so distinct CDR3 sequences; roughly 65% were seen once. Sequenced material: sorted CD4+, CD8+, or CD8+CD57+ T cells (not recorded which) from PBMCs. All receptors derive from a human donor with aplastic anemia. Both conserved end residues are part of each CDR3. The order of the fields is clone size, V gene, J gene, D gene, CDR3 DNA, CDR3 protein. The D gene is left open where the match is weak. For some rows the clone size is stated as once, few or many, or as a class when expanded; others skip it.

>-|TRBV7-9|TRBJ1-6|TRBD1
TGTGCCAGCAGCTTGGGGACAGTCTATAATTCACCCCTCCACTTT
CASSLGTVYNSPLHF
>few|TRBV20-1|TRBJ2-7|TRBD2
TGCAGTGCTAGAGCTAGCGGGGGAAAGTTCGAGCAGTACTTC
CSARASGGKFEQYF
>many|TRBV19|TRBJ1-2|TRBD1
TGTGCCAGTAGTAGCGGACAGGGGACGTATGGCTACACCTTC
CASSSGQGTYGYTF
>many|TRBV5-6|TRBJ2-7|-
TGTGCCAGCAGCTTGGTCGGGAGAGGGGCGGACGAGCAGTACTTC
CASSLVGRGADEQYF
>-|TRBV10-1|TRBJ2-7|TRBD2
TGCGCCAGCAGTGAAGGGCGTAGCGGGGGTGCACCTCCGTGCTCCTACGAGCAGTACTTC
CASSEGRSGGAPPCSYEQYF
>many|TRBV28|TRBJ2-7|TRBD2
TGTGCCAGCACTCTAGCGGGGTCGCCCGAGCAGTACTTC
CASTLAGSPEQYF
>-|TRBV19|TRBJ2-1|-
TGTGCCAGTAGTGAAGGCCTCCACTCCTACAATGAGCAGTTCTTC
CASSEGLHSYNEQFF
>-|TRBV7-3|TRBJ1-2|TRBD1
TGTGCCAGCAGCGTCACCGGGACAGGGGGCACAGGCTATGGCTACACCTTC
CASSVTGTGGTGYGYTF
>-|TRBV29-1|TRBJ2-7|TRBD1
TGCAGCGTTAGACAGGGCCACGAGCAGTACTTC
CSVRQGHEQYF
>-|TRBV7-3|TRBJ1-1|-
TGTGCCAGCAGCTTATATGGGGAGAACACTGAAGCTTTCTTT
CASSLYGENTEAFF
>-|TRBV19|TRBJ1-6|TRBD1
TGTGCCAGTAGCCGAGGGGAGGGGGCACTACATTCACCCCTCCACTTT
CASSRGEGALHSPLHF
>-|TRBV15|TRBJ2-5|TRBD2
TGTGCCACCAGCGCGAAGACTAGCGGGGGGGCCATGGAGACCCAGTACTTC
CATSAKTSGGAMETQYF
>-|TRBV20-1|TRBJ1-2|-
TGCAGTGCCCATCCATCCCAGGGTAGATATGGCTACACCTTC
CSAHPSQGRYGYTF
>-|TRBV20-1|TRBJ2-7|TRBD2
TGCAGTGCACCCGCCCCCACTAGCGGGGGGACTTACGAGCAGTACTTC
CSAPAPTSGGTYEQYF
>-|TRBV20-1|TRBJ2-5|TRBD2
TGCAGTGCTAGAGATAGGGCTAGCGGGTCAAAACAAGAGACCCAGTACTTC
CSARDRASGSKQETQYF
>many|TRBV5-6|TRBJ1-1|-
TGTGCCAGCAGGTATGGGGGCACTGAAGCTTTCTTT
CASRYGGTEAFF
>few|TRBV20-1|TRBJ2-7|-
TGCAGTGTCCACCCCGGACGCAACAATTACGAGCAGTACTTC
CSVHPGRNNYEQYF
>-|TRBV24-1|TRBJ1-2|-
TGTGCCGCCAGTGATTCCCCAACAGGGTATGGCTACACCTTC
CAASDSPTGYGYTF
>once|TRBV2|TRBJ2-2|TRBD1
TGTGCCAGCAGTGAATGGGCAGGGGGTGGTTCGAACACCGGGGAGCTGTTTTTT
CASSEWAGGGSNTGELFF
>many|TRBV5-6|TRBJ1-2|-
TGTGCCAGCAGCTTTGCCGATTATGGCTACACCTTC
CASSFADYGYTF
>many|TRBV5-4|TRBJ1-2|-
TGTGCCAGCAGCTTGGGGGCCAGAGAACCTTATGGCTACACCTTC
CASSLGAREPYGYTF
>-|TRBV14|TRBJ1-6|TRBD1
TGTGCCAGCAGCGGACAGGAGAATTCACCCCTCCACTTT
CASSGQENSPLHF
>-|TRBV11-2|TRBJ2-3|TRBD2
TGTGCCAGCAGCGTAGGGGCTAGCGGGGGGGCTTCCACAGATACGCAGTATTTT
CASSVGASGGASTDTQYF
>-|TRBV7-2|TRBJ2-7|-
TGTGCCAGCTCTCCCCGGGTAGCGGAAACCGGGCGGGAGCAGTACTTC
CASSPRVAETGREQYF
>-|TRBV15|TRBJ1-2|-
TGTGCCACCAGACCCAAGAGGCAGGGCGCGGGAGGCTACACCTTC
CATRPKRQGAGGYTF
>-|TRBV7-8|TRBJ2-3|-
TGTGCCAGCAGCACGGCTAGCGGCACAGATACGCAGTATTTT
CASSTASGTDTQYF
>-|TRBV2|TRBJ2-3|TRBD2
TGTGCCAGCAGTGAAGTGGCGGGGGAGAGCACAGATACGCAGTATTTT
CASSEVAGESTDTQYF
>-|TRBV20-1|TRBJ1-1|TRBD1
TGCAGTGCTCCGGGACAGCTGAACACTGAAGCTTTCTTT
CSAPGQLNTEAFF
>-|TRBV29-1|TRBJ1-1|-
TGCAGCGTTGAAGAAGGAATTGACACTGAAGCTTTCTTT
CSVEEGIDTEAFF